This TCR beta chain appears in the sequencing data of a study of blood T cell repertoires in COVID-19. Only in-frame clones appear in the TCRdb table, and some are missing; sequencing was by immunoSEQ multiplex PCR. The data contain about 250,000 clones, approximately 90% of them singletons. Germline V gives CDR1 MDHEN, CDR2 SYDVKM. The CDR3 extends over 14 amino acids. J gave up 4 bases and V 6 bases, and 5 bases lay outside the gene matches. The rearrangement uses TRBV28 and TRBJ2-5; TRBD1 aligns across 10 bases. The sequenced material came from PBMCs or T cells enriched from blood (not recorded which). The TCR comes from a young woman who had recovered from COVID-19. The CDR3 spells CASSHRTGGETQYF. CDR3 sequence (DNA): TGTGCCAGCAGCCACCGGACAGGGGGAGAGACCCAGTACTTC.